This T cell receptor beta chain was captured by sequencing in a study of cytomegalovirus exposure and HLA in healthy donors. Study results and caveats: A missense variant in DCLRE1C was later tied to TCR beta V- and J-gene trimming.

V was clipped by 4 bases and J by 6 bases, with 12 bases between them. The V gene's germline CDR1 is WSHSY and CDR2 SAAADI. The CDR3 loop spans 13 amino acids. Primers: 60 Vbeta forward and 13 Jbeta reverse. The method was immunoSEQ multiplex PCR; TCRdb's version includes in-frame clones alone and lacks a portion of them. The sample consists of 120,000 to 150,000 clones, roughly 86% of them appearing once. As to this clone: Antigen unknown.

Source material: PBMCs. This sequence originates from a woman in her thirties or forties in good health and CMV-seronegative. This rearrangement joins TRBV10-2 to TRBJ1-2; no reliable D call. DNA for the CDR3: TGCGCCAGCAGTGGAGAGGCAAGAGATGGCTACACCTTC. It codes for CASSGEARDGYTF.